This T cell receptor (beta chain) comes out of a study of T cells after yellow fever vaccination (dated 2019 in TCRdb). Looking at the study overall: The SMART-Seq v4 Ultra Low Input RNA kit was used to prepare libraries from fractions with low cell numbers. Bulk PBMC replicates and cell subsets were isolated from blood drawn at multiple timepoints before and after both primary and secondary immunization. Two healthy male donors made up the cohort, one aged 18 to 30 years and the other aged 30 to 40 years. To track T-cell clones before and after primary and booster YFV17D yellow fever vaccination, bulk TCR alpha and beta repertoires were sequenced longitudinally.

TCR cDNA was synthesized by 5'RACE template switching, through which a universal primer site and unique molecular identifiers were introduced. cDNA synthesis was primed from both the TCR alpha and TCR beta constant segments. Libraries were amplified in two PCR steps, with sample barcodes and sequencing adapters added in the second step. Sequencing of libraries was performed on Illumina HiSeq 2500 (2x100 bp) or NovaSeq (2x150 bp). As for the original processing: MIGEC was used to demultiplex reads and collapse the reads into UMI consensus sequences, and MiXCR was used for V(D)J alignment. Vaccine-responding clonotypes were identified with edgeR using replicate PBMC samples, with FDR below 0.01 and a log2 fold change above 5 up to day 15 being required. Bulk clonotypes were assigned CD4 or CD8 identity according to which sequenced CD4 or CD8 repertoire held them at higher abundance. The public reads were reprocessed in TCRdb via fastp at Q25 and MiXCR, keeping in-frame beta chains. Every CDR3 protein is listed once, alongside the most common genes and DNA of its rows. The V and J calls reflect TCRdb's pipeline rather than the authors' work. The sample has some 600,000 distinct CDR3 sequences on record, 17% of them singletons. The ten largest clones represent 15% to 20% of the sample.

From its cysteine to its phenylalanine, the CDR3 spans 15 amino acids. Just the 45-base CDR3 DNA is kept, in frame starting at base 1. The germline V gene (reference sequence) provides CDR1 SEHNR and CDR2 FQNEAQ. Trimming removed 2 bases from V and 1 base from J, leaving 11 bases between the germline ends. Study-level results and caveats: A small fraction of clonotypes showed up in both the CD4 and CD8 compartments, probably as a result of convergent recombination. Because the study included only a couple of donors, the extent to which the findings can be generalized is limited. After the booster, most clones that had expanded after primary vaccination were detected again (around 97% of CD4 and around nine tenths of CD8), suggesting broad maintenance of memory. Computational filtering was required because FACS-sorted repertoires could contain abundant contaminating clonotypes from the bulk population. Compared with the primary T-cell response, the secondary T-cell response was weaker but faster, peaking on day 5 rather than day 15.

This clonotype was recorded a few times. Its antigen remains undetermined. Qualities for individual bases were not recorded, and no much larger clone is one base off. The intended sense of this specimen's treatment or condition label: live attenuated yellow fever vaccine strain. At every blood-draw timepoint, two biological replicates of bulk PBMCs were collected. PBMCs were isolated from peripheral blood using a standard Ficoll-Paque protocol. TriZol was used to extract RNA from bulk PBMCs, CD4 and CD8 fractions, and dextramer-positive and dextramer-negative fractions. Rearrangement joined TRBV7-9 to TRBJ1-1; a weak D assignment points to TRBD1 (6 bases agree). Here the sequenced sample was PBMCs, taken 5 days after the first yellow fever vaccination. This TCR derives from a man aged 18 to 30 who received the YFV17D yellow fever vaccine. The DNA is TGTGCCAGCAGCTTACGCGTCAGGGGGAACACTGAAGCTTTCTTT. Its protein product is CASSLRVRGNTEAFF.